These 20 T cell receptor beta chains were sequenced from one sample in a study of OX40 agonist ivuxolimab in advanced cancers. Method: immunoSEQ multiplex PCR; TCRdb's copy keeps in-frame clones and lacks some. The sample contains roughly 100,000 clones, 84% of which appear only once. Sequenced here: CD4+ or CD8+ T cells sorted from blood, sampled in a trial of the OX40 agonist ivuxolimab. Every receptor here comes from an adult with an advanced solid tumor such as melanoma, head and neck, liver or kidney cancer.

V is TRBV19 and J is TRBJ2-5; D possibly corresponds to TRBD2 (6 bases). CDR3 length equals 16 residues. CDR1 and CDR2 (germline): LNHDA, SQIVND (reference sequence). The V gene lost 7 bases and the J gene lost 5 bases, with 23 bases spanning the gap. The CDR3 spells CASNMGNTGVGETQYF. For the CDR3, the DNA is TGTGCCAGTAATATGGGTAATACGGGAGTAGGGGAGACCCAGTACTTC.

This chain connects TRBV5-5 to TRBJ1-1; TRBD1 is a possible D gene (6 bases). The V gene's germline CDR1 is SGHKS and CDR2 YYEKEE (reference sequence). V gave up 4 bases and J gave up 1 base, with 14 bases separating them. The CDR3 sequence is 15 residues long. CDR3 region: CASSPLQGWNTEAFF. DNA of the CDR3: TGTGCCAGCAGCCCCTTACAGGGTTGGAACACTGAAGCTTTCTTT.

The chain combines TRBV5-4 with TRBJ2-7; D call uncertain. The germline CDR1 and CDR2 sequences are SGHNT and YYREEE (reference sequence). V gave up 4 bases and J gave up 5 bases, with 7 bases separating them. CDR3 length: 11 residues. This CDR3 reads CASSATNEQYF. CDR3 DNA sequence: TGTGCCAGCAGCGCAACAAACGAGCAGTACTTC.

This chain uses TRBV15 with TRBJ2-7; D call uncertain. The CDR3 has 14 residues. Germline V gene lookup returns CDR1 LNHNV and CDR2 YYDKDF (reference sequence). V gave up 5 bases and J gave up 7 bases, with 18 bases separating them. The CDR3 region is CATSPMVAESEQYF. CDR3 bases: TGTGCCACCAGCCCCATGGTAGCAGAGTCAGAGCAGTACTTC. The whole variable domain, remainder taken from reference TRBV15 and TRBJ2-7, is DAMVIQNPRYQVTQFGKPVTLSCSQTLNHNVMYWYQQKSSQAPKLLFHYYDKDFNNEADTPDNFQSRRPNTSFCFLDIRSPGLGDTAMYLCATSPMVAESEQYFGPGTRLTVT.

The gene calls are TRBV21-1 and TRBJ2-3; the tabulated D call, TRBD2, remains unverified against the DNA. TRBV21-1 is reported as a pseudogene. The CDR3 is made up of 18 amino acids. CDR3 residues: CASSRGRPDKWGTDTQYF. The CDR3 nucleotides read TGTGCCAGCTCAAGAGGGCGCCCAGACAAATGGGGCACAGATACGCAGTATTTT.

V and J are TRBV2 and TRBJ2-5; 7 positions agree with TRBD1. With the DNA end fitting TRBJ2-7 better, the J assignment may be wrong. CDR3 length equals 13 residues. The germline CDR1 and CDR2 sequences are SNHLY and FYNNEI. The CDR3 nucleotides read TGTGCCAGCAGTGGTGACAGGGCGGACGAGCAGTACTTC. This encodes CASSGDRADEQYF.

This rearrangement joins TRBV12-5 to TRBJ2-5, with a tentative D call TRBD1 (6 bases). The germline V gene has CDR1 LGHNT and CDR2 FRNRAP. V was cut by 5 bases and J by 7 bases, with 14 bases left in between. The CDR3 contains 13 residues. CDR3: CASGPQGGPTQYF. CDR3 in DNA: TGTGCTAGTGGTCCACAAGGGGGTCCGACCCAGTACTTC.

The chain recombines TRBV7-8 with TRBJ2-1, with TRBD1 matching over 7 bases. The CDR3 contains 15 residues. The junction had 8 bases not matched to a gene; V was cut back by 4 bases and J by 5 bases. CDR1 and CDR2 from the germline V gene are SGHVS and FQNEAQ. The CDR3 is CASSSPPGQHNEQFF. The CDR3 DNA follows: TGTGCCAGCAGCTCCCCCCCGGGACAGCACAATGAGCAGTTCTTC.

The V call is TRBV6-6, the J call TRBJ1-5; D call uncertain. Trimming took off 7 bases at V and 0 bases at J, with 10 bases between the two ends. CDR3 length equals 14 residues. Germline CDR1 MNHNY, CDR2 SVGAGI (reference sequence). The CDR3 DNA follows: TGTGCCAGCAAGAAATTTGATAGCAATCAGCCCCAGCATTTT. This codes for CASKKFDSNQPQHF.

This clone appeared once. The rearrangement links TRBV7-2 to TRBJ2-5, with 8 bases aligning to TRBD2. The CDR3 has 14 amino acids. The germline V gene has CDR1 SGHTA and CDR2 FQGNSA. The J segment lost 7 bases and the V segment lost 4 bases, leaving 8 bases of the junction unmatched. Here the CDR3 DNA reads TGTGCCAGCAGCTCCCCCAGCGGGAGTTTGACCCAGTACTTC. Translated, it gives CASSSPSGSLTQYF.

The V gene is TRBV29-1, the J gene TRBJ1-2; maybe TRBD1 (5 bases). V lost 7 bases to trimming and J lost 3 bases, with 15 bases between them. CDR3 length: 13 residues. Germline V gene sequence: CDR1 SQVTM, CDR2 ANQGSEA. Here the CDR3 reads CSAETGTDYGYTF. CDR3 coding DNA: TGCAGCGCCGAGACCGGGACGGACTATGGCTACACCTTC.

The V gene is TRBV27, the J gene TRBJ1-1; 11 bases align to TRBD1. V lost 5 bases, J lost 3 bases, and 5 bases stayed unmatched. The CDR3 is 15 residues long. Germline V gene sequence: CDR1 MNHEY, CDR2 SMNVEV (reference sequence). This CDR3 is CASSSRDRGDTEAFF. As DNA, the CDR3 is TGTGCCAGCAGTAGTCGGGACAGGGGGGACACTGAAGCTTTCTTT.

The sample holds many counts of this clone. The chain is built from TRBV29-1 and TRBJ2-1; D tentatively fits TRBD1 or TRBD2 (5 bases each). Germline lookup yields CDR1 SQVTM and CDR2 ANQGSEA. This CDR3 spans 18 amino acids. Between the trimmed V and J ends, which lost 8 bases and 2 bases, there was a span of 28 bases. This chain's CDR3 is CSLTGRQERDPAYNEQFF. In DNA form, the CDR3 reads TGCAGCCTCACCGGCAGGCAAGAACGGGACCCGGCCTACAATGAGCAGTTCTTC.

The chain uses TRBV7-9 and TRBJ2-3; the D gene is possibly TRBD2 (7 bases). CDR1 SEHNR and CDR2 FQNEAQ come from the germline V gene (reference sequence). The CDR3 has 16 amino acids. V lost 5 bases, J lost 4 bases, and 19 bases lay in between. CDR3 coding DNA: TGTGCCAGCAGCGCGCTAGGGGGGGAGAGAGCAGATACGCAGTATTTT. Its translation: CASSALGGERADTQYF.

The rearrangement links TRBV9 to TRBJ1-6; possibly TRBD1 for D (5 bases). CDR1 and CDR2 from the germline V gene are SGDLS and YYNGEE. V lost 2 bases, J lost 6 bases, and 6 bases lay in between. This CDR3 has 13 amino acids. CDR3 residues: CASSVDTNSPLHF. CDR3 DNA sequence: TGTGCCAGCAGCGTGGACACTAATTCACCCCTCCACTTT.

This rearrangement joins TRBV18 to TRBJ1-4; 8 bases are shared with TRBD1. CDR1 is KGHSH and CDR2 is LQKENI in the germline V gene. Germline trimming cut 4 bases from V and 6 bases from J; bases unmatched to any gene: 10. The CDR3 has 16 amino acids. The CDR3 here is CASSLTLTGDDEKLFF. For the CDR3, the DNA is TGTGCCAGCTCACTCACTTTGACAGGGGACGATGAAAAACTGTTTTTT.

The rearrangement joins TRBV6-1 to TRBJ1-2, with TRBD1 as a possible D gene (5 bases). CDR1 and CDR2 (germline): MNHNS, SASEGT. The CDR3 totals 16 residues. V lost 0 bases, J lost 4 bases, and 15 bases lay in between. The CDR3 nucleotides read TGTGCCAGCAGTGAAGCGAGTCCTGGGGGGGGCTATGGCTACACCTTC. Translation gives CASSEASPGGGYGYTF.

The V and J genes are TRBV4-2 and TRBJ2-4; maybe TRBD2 (5 bases). Trimming cost V 0 bases and J 6 bases, with 12 bases left between them. Germline V gene lookup returns CDR1 LGHNA and CDR2 YNFKEQ. The CDR3 has 15 residues. For the CDR3, the DNA is TGTGCCAGCAGCCAAGAGGTGGGAGTGGGAAACATTCAGTACTTC. As protein: CASSQEVGVGNIQYF.

This clone has more than one count but fewer than ten. The V gene is TRBV10-1, the J gene TRBJ2-2; the D gene is possibly TRBD2 (5 bases). Germline CDR1 WNHNN, CDR2 SYGVQD (reference sequence). Trimming removed 5 bases from V and 9 bases from J, with 16 bases in between. This CDR3 contains 14 residues. This chain's CDR3 is CASSSYDGSRELFF. The CDR3 coding sequence is TGCGCCAGCAGTTCTTATGATGGGAGCCGGGAGCTGTTTTTT.

The genes are TRBV4-1 and TRBJ2-3; D is uncertain. Trimming pared 3 bases from V and 0 bases from J, leaving 10 bases between. Germline CDR1 MGHRA, CDR2 YSYEKL. The CDR3 consists of 15 residues. The CDR3 spells CASSHFGESTDTQYF. In DNA form, the CDR3 reads TGCGCCAGCAGCCATTTCGGTGAGAGCACAGATACGCAGTATTTT.